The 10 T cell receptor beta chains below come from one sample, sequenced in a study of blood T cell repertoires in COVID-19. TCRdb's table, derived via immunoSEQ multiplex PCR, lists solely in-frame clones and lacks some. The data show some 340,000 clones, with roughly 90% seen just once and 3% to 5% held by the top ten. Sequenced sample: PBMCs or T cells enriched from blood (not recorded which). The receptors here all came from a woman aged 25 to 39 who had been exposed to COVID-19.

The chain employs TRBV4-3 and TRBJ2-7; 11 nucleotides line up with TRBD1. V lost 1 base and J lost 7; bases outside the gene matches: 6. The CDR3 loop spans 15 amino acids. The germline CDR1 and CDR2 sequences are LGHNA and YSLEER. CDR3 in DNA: TGCGCCAGCAGCCAAGCCCGGACAGGGGGCATTGAGCAGTACTTC. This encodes CASSQARTGGIEQYF.

The CDR3 protein is CASSLTTGNHGYTF. Here the CDR3 DNA reads TGTGCCAGCAGCCTAACTACAGGGAACCATGGCTACACCTTC. The chain joins TRBV11-2 to TRBJ1-2; the D gene is possibly TRBD1 (6 bases). CDR1 and CDR2 (germline): SGHAT, FQNNGV. Trimming stripped 5 bases from V and 6 bases from J, with 16 bases between. The CDR3 has 14 amino acids.

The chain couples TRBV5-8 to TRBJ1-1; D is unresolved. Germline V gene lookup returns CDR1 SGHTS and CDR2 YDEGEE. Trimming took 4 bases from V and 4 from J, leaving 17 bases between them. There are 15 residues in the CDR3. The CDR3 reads CASSVPLGPGTEAFF. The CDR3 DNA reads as TGTGCCAGCAGCGTACCCCTTGGGCCTGGCACTGAAGCTTTCTTT.

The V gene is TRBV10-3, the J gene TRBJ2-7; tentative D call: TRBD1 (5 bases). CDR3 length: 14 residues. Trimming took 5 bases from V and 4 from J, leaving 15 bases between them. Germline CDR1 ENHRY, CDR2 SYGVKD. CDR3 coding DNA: TGTGCCATCAGTCCCTACCAGGGTCATTACGAGCAGTACTTC. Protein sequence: CAISPYQGHYEQYF.

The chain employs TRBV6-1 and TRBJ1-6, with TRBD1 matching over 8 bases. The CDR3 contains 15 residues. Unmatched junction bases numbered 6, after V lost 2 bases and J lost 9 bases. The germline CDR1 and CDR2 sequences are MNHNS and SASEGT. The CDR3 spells CASSEWAGGSSPLHF. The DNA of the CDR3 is TGTGCCAGCAGTGAATGGGCAGGGGGCAGTTCACCCCTCCACTTT.

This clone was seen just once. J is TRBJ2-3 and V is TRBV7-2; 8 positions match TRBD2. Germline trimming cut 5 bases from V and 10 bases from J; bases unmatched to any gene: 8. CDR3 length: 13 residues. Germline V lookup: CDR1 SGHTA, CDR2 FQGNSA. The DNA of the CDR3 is TGTGCCAGCAGCCGTATACGGGGGGGGCCGCAGTATTTT. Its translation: CASSRIRGGPQYF.

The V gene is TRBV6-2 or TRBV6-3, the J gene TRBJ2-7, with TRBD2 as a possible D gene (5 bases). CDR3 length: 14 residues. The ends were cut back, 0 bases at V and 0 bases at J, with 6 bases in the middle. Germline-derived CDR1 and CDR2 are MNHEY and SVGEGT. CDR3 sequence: CASSYSTISYEQYF. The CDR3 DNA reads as TGTGCCAGCAGTTACTCGACTATCTCCTACGAGCAGTACTTC.

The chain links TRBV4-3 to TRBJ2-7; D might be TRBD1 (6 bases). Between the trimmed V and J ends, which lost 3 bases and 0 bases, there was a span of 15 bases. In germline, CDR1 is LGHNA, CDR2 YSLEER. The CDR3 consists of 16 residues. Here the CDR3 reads CASSHRPEQGSYEQYF. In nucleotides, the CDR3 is TGCGCCAGCAGCCACAGACCCGAACAGGGCTCCTACGAGCAGTACTTC.

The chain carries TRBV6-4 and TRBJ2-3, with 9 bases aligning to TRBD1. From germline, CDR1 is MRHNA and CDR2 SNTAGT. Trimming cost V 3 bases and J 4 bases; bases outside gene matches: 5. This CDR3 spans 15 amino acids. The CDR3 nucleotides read TGTGCCAGCAGTGATGGGACAGGGACGCCAGATACGCAGTATTTT. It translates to CASSDGTGTPDTQYF.

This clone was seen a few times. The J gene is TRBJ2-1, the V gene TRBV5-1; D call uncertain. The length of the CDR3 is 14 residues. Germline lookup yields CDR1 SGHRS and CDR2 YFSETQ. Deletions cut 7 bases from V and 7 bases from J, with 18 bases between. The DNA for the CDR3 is TGCGCCAGCGTATCAGCTCGAGGTATTAATGAGCAGTTCTTC. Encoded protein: CASVSARGINEQFF.